This entry lists 23 T cell receptor beta chains sequenced from one sample in a study of blood T cell repertoires in COVID-19. Data came from immunoSEQ multiplex PCR; TCRdb stores just in-frame clones and leaves some out. This table holds about 23,000 clones, roughly 85% found once. Sequenced material: peripheral blood. The origin of the receptors is a man between 65 and 85 years old in a cohort sampled during active COVID-19.

The chain is built from TRBV7-8 and TRBJ1-4; D call uncertain. From germline, CDR1 is SGHVS and CDR2 FQNEAQ. This CDR3 is 16 amino acids long. Trimming stripped 1 base from V and 4 bases from J, with 13 bases between. The CDR3 loop is CASSLEAGAGNEKLFF. CDR3 sequence (DNA): TGTGCCAGCAGCTTAGAGGCGGGTGCCGGTAATGAAAAACTGTTTTTT.

As to this clone: A junction end diverges from the germline sequence, so it may reflect a read error. The J gene is TRBJ2-1, the V gene TRBV2; the D gene is possibly TRBD1 (5 bases). The CDR3 runs 15 residues. Germline CDR1 SNHLY, CDR2 FYNNEI. The chain's CDR3 is CASTNKRGPYSEQFF. The CDR3 DNA is TGTGCCAGCACCAATAAAAGGGGTCCGTACAGTGAGCAGTTCTTC.

The chain links TRBV2 to TRBJ2-5, with D perhaps TRBD1 (5 bases). Germline CDR1 and CDR2: SNHLY and FYNNEI. The CDR3 totals 12 residues. Between the trimmed V and J ends, which lost 4 bases and 5 bases, there was a span of 8 bases. CDR3 nucleotides: TGTGCCAGCAGTGTGGGGCCGGAGACCCAGTACTTC. Translation gives CASSVGPETQYF. The variable domain in full, completed from reference TRBV2 and TRBJ2-5, reads EPEVTQTPSHQVTQMGQEVILRCVPISNHLYFYWYRQILGQKVEFLVSFYNNEISEKSEIFDDQFSVERPDGSNFTLKIRSTKLEDSAMYFCASSVGPETQYFGPGTRLLVL.

J is TRBJ2-5 and V is TRBV28, with a tentative D call TRBD1 (5 bases). The V gene's germline CDR1 is MDHEN and CDR2 SYDVKM. The CDR3 has 16 amino acids. Trimming left V 6 bases short and J 1 base short, with 18 bases between. The CDR3 coding sequence is TGTGCCAGCAGCCCAACTCGTACAGGTTTCCAAGAGACCCAGTACTTC. This gives the protein CASSPTRTGFQETQYF.

This sequence joins TRBV3-1 (or the pseudogene TRBV3-2) and TRBJ2-3; 12 bases match TRBD2. CDR1 and CDR2 from the germline V gene are LGHDT and YNNKEL (reference sequence). With 4 bases clipped from V and 1 base from J, the junction kept 3 bases outside the gene matches. This CDR3 region has 16 residues. CDR3 nucleotides: TGTGCCAGCAGCCTCCTAGCGGGAGGGGGCACAGATACGCAGTATTTT. This encodes CASSLLAGGGTDTQYF.

This rearrangement joins TRBV30 to TRBJ1-1, with TRBD1 identical over 11 bases. V shed 3 bases and J 8 bases; nucleotides not matched to a gene: 8. Germline V gene lookup returns CDR1 GTSNPN and CDR2 SVGIG (reference sequence). This CDR3 is built from 14 residues. CDR3: CAWRGTGGLLEAFF. CDR3 coding DNA: TGTGCCTGGAGGGGGACAGGGGGTCTTCTCGAAGCTTTCTTT.

The rearrangement links TRBV20-1 to TRBJ2-1; perhaps TRBD2 as D (6 bases). Trimming left V 3 bases short and J 10 bases short, with 22 bases between. Germline CDR1 is DFQATT and CDR2 is SNEGSKA (reference sequence). The CDR3 consists of 15 residues. The CDR3 here is CSASGVEGLAREQFF. The DNA of the CDR3 is TGCAGTGCTAGTGGAGTCGAAGGGCTAGCGCGCGAGCAGTTCTTC.

The rearrangement links TRBV11-3 to TRBJ2-5; maybe TRBD1 (5 bases). V lost 3 bases and J 2 bases, leaving 7 bases between the germline ends. CDR3 size: 13 residues. CDR1 and CDR2 from the germline V gene are SGHNT and YENEEA. CDR3 residues: CASSLTVQETQYF. The CDR3 nucleotides read TGTGCCAGCAGCTTGACAGTACAAGAGACCCAGTACTTC.

This chain joins TRBV7-3 and TRBJ2-1; weak D call: TRBD2 (5 bases). The germline V gene encodes CDR1 SGHTA and CDR2 FQGTGA. The CDR3 spans 14 residues. Trimming removed 5 bases from V and 0 bases from J, with 8 bases in between. The CDR3 sequence is CASSPGSSYNEQFF. The CDR3 DNA sequence: TGTGCCAGCAGCCCGGGGAGCTCCTACAATGAGCAGTTCTTC.

With respect to this clone: One end of the junction fails to match germline, which may point to a read error. J is TRBJ2-1 and V is TRBV6-5; TRBD1 agrees at 9 bases. This CDR3 region has 15 residues. Germline values: CDR1 MNHEY, CDR2 SVGAGI. The CDR3 bases are TGTGTCAGCAGGAGAGGGACAGGGATCTACAATGAGCAGTTCTTC. It encodes CVSRRGTGIYNEQFF.

The rearrangement uses TRBV9 and TRBJ2-1; D not certain. The CDR3 runs to 15 residues. V was pared by 1 base and J by 0 bases, with 8 bases between. Germline V CDR1 and CDR2: SGDLS, YYNGEE. CDR3: CASSVHLSSYNEQFF. CDR3 sequence (DNA): TGTGCCAGCAGCGTACACTTGAGCTCCTACAATGAGCAGTTCTTC.

The rearrangement links TRBV5-1 to TRBJ2-1, with TRBD2 matching 10 bases. The CDR3 totals 16 residues. J gave up 5 bases and V 4 bases, and 9 bases lay outside the gene matches. Germline CDR1 and CDR2: SGHRS and YFSETQ. CDR3 DNA sequence: TGCGCCAGCAGCCGGGGGACTAGCGCTGGGAACAATGAGCAGTTCTTC. Its protein is CASSRGTSAGNNEQFF.

This rearrangement joins TRBV5-1 to TRBJ2-7; D may be TRBD1 (6 bases). Trimming left V 4 bases short and J 2 bases short, with 13 bases between. This CDR3 region has 14 residues. CDR1 and CDR2 from the germline V gene are SGHRS and YFSETQ. The CDR3 bases are TGCGCCAGCAGCATGACAGGCGGTGCCTACGAGCAGTACTTC. Residues: CASSMTGGAYEQYF.

By share, this clone ranks as medium-sized. This chain connects TRBV27 to TRBJ2-7, with TRBD1 identical over 7 bases. Per germline, CDR1 MNHEY and CDR2 SMNVEV (reference sequence). The V gene end was trimmed by 8 bases and the J gene end by 5 bases; junction bases not matched to a gene: 27. The CDR3 runs 19 residues. The CDR3 sequence is CASGSSGTEIYRGVDEQYF. In DNA form, the CDR3 reads TGTGCCAGCGGCTCTTCCGGGACAGAGATTTACAGGGGTGTAGACGAGCAGTACTTC.

J is TRBJ2-2 and V is TRBV7-8; a possible D gene is TRBD2 (6 bases). Germline V gene sequence: CDR1 SGHVS, CDR2 FQNEAQ. V lost 3 bases to trimming and J lost 1 base, with 12 bases between them. The CDR3 is 16 residues long. The CDR3 loop reads CASSLRAGKNTGELFF. CDR3 in DNA: TGTGCCAGCAGCTTGAGGGCGGGAAAGAACACCGGGGAGCTGTTTTTT.

The chain combines TRBV11-3 with TRBJ2-1; possible D gene TRBD2, 5 bases. This CDR3 contains 15 residues. V was trimmed by 4 bases and J by 10 bases, leaving 20 bases between them. Germline CDR1 is SGHNT and CDR2 is YENEEA. CDR3 loop: CASSSGRVPSGEQFF. The CDR3, as DNA: TGTGCCAGCAGCTCCGGGCGGGTTCCTTCCGGGGAGCAGTTCTTC.

The J gene is TRBJ1-5, the V gene TRBV10-3; no firm D call. V shed 0 bases and J shed 1 base, with 16 bases lying between them. This CDR3 has 18 residues. CDR1 is ENHRY and CDR2 is SYGVKD in the germline V gene. The CDR3 spells CAISESTHRGGSNQPQHF. DNA for the CDR3: TGTGCCATCAGTGAGTCCACTCATCGGGGTGGAAGCAATCAGCCCCAGCATTTT.

The chain employs TRBV4-3 and TRBJ2-3; TRBD2 agrees at 14 bases. V gave up 3 bases and J gave up 6 bases; unmatched junction bases: 8. Per the germline V gene, CDR1 is LGHNA and CDR2 is YSLEER. CDR3 length equals 17 residues. DNA of the CDR3: TGCGCCAGCAGCCACAGGGGACTAGCGGGAGTGAAGGATACGCAGTATTTT. It codes for CASSHRGLAGVKDTQYF.

The chain has TRBV5-1 and TRBJ2-2, with D perhaps matching TRBD2 (5 bases). The CDR3 extends over 14 amino acids. The germline CDR1 and CDR2 sequences are SGHRS and YFSETQ. Trimming pared 5 bases from V and 1 base from J, leaving 9 bases between. The CDR3 nucleotides read TGCGCCAGCAGGACGCGGGTGAACACCGGGGAGCTGTTTTTT. The encoded protein is CASRTRVNTGELFF.

V is TRBV28 and J is TRBJ1-2, with a tentative D call TRBD1 (6 bases). Germline V CDR1 and CDR2: MDHEN, SYDVKM. CDR3 length equals 13 residues. Trimming removed 5 bases at V and 8 bases at J, with 15 bases between. This chain's CDR3 is CASSPGTPSGYTF. CDR3 DNA: TGTGCCAGCAGTCCCGGGACACCGTCGGGCTACACCTTC.

This clone was picked up one time. The rearrangement links TRBV2 to TRBJ2-2; D is undetermined. CDR1 is SNHLY, CDR2 FYNNEI, per germline. This CDR3 comprises 13 residues. V was trimmed by 1 base and J by 5 bases, leaving 5 bases between them. This CDR3 is CASSEVRTGELFF. In nucleotides, the CDR3 is TGTGCCAGCAGTGAAGTCCGGACCGGGGAGCTGTTTTTT.

This clone occurred once. The chain employs TRBV5-1 and TRBJ1-3; 9 positions match TRBD1. V lost 0 bases and J lost 3; bases outside the gene matches: 10. CDR3 length equals 18 residues. CDR1 and CDR2 (germline): SGHRS, YFSETQ. The CDR3 region has the DNA TGCGCCAGCAGCTTGGGGACGACCGGGACAGGGTATGGAAACACCATATATTTT. Its protein product is CASSLGTTGTGYGNTIYF.

The V call is TRBV18, the J call TRBJ1-1, with D possibly matching TRBD1 (5 bases). V gave up 3 bases and J gave up 0 bases, with 23 bases separating them. Germline CDR1 reads KGHSH; CDR2 reads LQKENI. The CDR3 loop spans 19 amino acids. The CDR3 region is CASSPSRVLRQGLNTEAFF. In DNA, the CDR3 is TGTGCCAGCTCACCCTCCCGGGTGTTACGGCAGGGCCTGAACACTGAAGCTTTCTTT. Using reference TRBV18 and TRBJ1-1 for the parts outside the CDR3, the full variable domain is NAGVMQNPRHLVRRRGQEARLRCSPMKGHSHVYWYRQLPEEGLKFMVYLQKENIIDESGMPKERFSAEFPKEGPSILRIQQVVRGDSAAYFCASSPSRVLRQGLNTEAFFGQGTRLTVV.